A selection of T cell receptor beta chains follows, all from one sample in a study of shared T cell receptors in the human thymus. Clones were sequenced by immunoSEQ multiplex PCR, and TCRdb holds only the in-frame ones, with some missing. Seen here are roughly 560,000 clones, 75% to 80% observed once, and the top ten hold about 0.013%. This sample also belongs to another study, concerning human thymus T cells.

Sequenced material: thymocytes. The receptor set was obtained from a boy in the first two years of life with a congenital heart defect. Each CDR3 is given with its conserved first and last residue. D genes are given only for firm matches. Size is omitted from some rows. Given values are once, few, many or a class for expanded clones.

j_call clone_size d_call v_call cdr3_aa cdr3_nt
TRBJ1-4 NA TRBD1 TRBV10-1 CASSVPGQGATNEKLFF TGCGCCAGCAGTGTCCCGGGACAGGGAGCAACTAATGAAAAACTGTTTTTT
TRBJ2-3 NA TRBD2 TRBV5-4 CASSPSGKVCTDTQYF TGTGCCAGCAGCCCAAGCGGGAAGGTGTGTACAGATACGCAGTATTTT
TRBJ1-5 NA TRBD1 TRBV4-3 CASSQGLQGVSNQPQHF TGCGCCAGCAGCCAAGGTCTACAGGGGGTTAGCAATCAGCCCCAGCATTTT
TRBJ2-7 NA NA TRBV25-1 CASSDHRGLEQYF TGTGCCAGCAGTGACCACCGGGGTCTGGAGCAGTACTTC
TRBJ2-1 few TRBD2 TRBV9 CASSVREGDNEQFF TGTGCCAGCAGCGTAAGGGAGGGCGACAATGAGCAGTTCTTC
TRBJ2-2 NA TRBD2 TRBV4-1 CASSQAGTSSNTGELFF TGCGCCAGCAGCCAAGCAGGGACTAGCTCGAACACCGGGGAGCTGTTTTTT
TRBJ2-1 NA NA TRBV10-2 CASSEFRTVYSPYNEQFF TGCGCCAGCAGTGAGTTCCGGACAGTGTATAGCCCCTACAATGAGCAGTTCTTC
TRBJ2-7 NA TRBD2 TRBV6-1 CASSSGGTVCEQYF TGTGCCAGCAGTAGCGGGGGAACGGTCTGCGAGCAGTACTTC
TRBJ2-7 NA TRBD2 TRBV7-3 CASSSGRGPSYEQYF TGTGCCAGCAGCTCAGGGAGGGGACCGAGCTACGAGCAGTACTTC
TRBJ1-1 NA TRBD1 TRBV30 CASSPTGGKGTEAFF TGTGCCTCCTCCCCGACAGGGGGAAAGGGGACTGAAGCTTTCTTT
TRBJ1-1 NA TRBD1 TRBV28 CASSLRGGQGGDTEAFF TGTGCCAGCAGTCTCCGTGGGGGGCAGGGGGGAGACACTGAAGCTTTCTTT
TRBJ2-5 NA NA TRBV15 CATSRDHRWTESCQYF TGTGCCACCAGCAGAGATCACCGGTGGACAGAGTCGTGCCAGTACTTC
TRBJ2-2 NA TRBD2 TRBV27 CASSLLGTSGNTGELFF TGTGCCAGCAGTTTGTTAGGGACTAGCGGGAACACCGGGGAGCTGTTTTTT
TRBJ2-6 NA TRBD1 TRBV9 CASSVHPRAGGPSGANVLTF TGTGCCAGCAGCGTACACCCCCGCGCAGGGGGCCCCTCTGGGGCCAACGTCCTGACTTTC
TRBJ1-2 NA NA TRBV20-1 CSASGDGYTF TGCAGTGCTAGCGGGGATGGCTACACCTTC
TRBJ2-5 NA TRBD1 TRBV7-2 CASSLPRTGQVETQYF TGTGCCAGCAGCTTACCCCGGACAGGGCAGGTAGAGACCCAGTACTTC
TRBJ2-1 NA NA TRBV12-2 CASRLTSGEQFF TGTGCAAGTCGCCTGACTAGTGGTGAGCAGTTCTTC
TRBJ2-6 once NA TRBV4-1 CASSQDSGSAGANVLTF TGCGCCAGCAGCCAAGATTCAGGGTCCGCTGGGGCCAACGTCCTGACTTTC
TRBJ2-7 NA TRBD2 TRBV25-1 CASSELAETYEQYF TGTGCCAGCAGTGAACTAGCGGAAACCTACGAGCAGTACTTC
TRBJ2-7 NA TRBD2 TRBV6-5 CASRASGSLTYEQYF TGTGCCAGCAGAGCTAGCGGGAGCCTAACCTACGAGCAGTACTTC
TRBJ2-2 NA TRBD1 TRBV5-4 CASSLAGTGNTGELFF TGTGCCAGCAGCTTGGCGGGGACAGGTAACACCGGGGAGCTGTTTTTT
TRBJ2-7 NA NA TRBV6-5 CASSARVESYEQYF TGTGCCAGCAGTGCTAGAGTCGAGTCCTACGAGCAGTACTTC
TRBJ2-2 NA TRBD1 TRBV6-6 CASSYPGQGGAGELFF TGTGCCAGCAGTTACCCCGGACAGGGTGGCGCCGGGGAGCTGTTTTTT
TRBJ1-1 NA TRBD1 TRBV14 CASSQAGGWNTEAFF TGTGCCAGCAGCCAAGCAGGGGGCTGGAACACTGAAGCTTTCTTT